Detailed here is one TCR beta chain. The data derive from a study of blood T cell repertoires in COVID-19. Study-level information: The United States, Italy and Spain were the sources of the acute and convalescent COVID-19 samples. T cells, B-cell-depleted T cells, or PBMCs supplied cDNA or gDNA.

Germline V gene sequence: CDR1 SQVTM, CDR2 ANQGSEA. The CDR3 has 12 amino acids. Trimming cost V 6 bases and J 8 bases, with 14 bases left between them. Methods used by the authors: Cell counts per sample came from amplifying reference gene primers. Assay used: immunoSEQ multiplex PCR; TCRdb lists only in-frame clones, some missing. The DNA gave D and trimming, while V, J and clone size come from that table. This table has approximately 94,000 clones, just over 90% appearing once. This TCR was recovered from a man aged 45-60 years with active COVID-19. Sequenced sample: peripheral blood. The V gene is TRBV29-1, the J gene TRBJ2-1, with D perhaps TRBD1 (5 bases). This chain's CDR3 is CSVQGAWDEQFF. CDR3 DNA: TGCAGCGTCCAGGGTGCTTGGGATGAGCAGTTCTTC.